These 3 T cell receptor beta chains were all obtained from the same sample, sequenced in a study of Ad26.COV2.S vaccination and SARS-CoV-2 variants. Repertoires were generated with immunoSEQ multiplex PCR, while TCRdb's copy carries only in-frame clones and drops some. The sample has around 300,000 clones, approximately 86% seen once. The treatment is: 19 received Ad26.COV2.S at low or high dose, single or two shots; about 5 received placebo; per-sample allocation not given. Specimen acquisition occurred on day 63 following the initial vaccine or placebo injection. Sequencing was performed on peripheral blood, taken in a trial of Ad26.COV2.S vaccine versus placebo. The source is a person aged 18-60 years who received the Ad26.COV2.S COVID-19 vaccine or a placebo.

This chain connects TRBV6-5 to TRBJ1-3, with 7 bases lining up with TRBD1. The germline V gene has CDR1 MNHEY and CDR2 SVGAGI. The CDR3 is 12 residues long. V lost 9 bases, J lost 3 bases, and 2 bases stayed unmatched. This chain's CDR3 is CARGGRGNTIYF. Here the CDR3 DNA reads TGTGCCAGAGGGGGCCGTGGAAACACCATATATTTT.

The genes are TRBV27 and TRBJ2-1; D is undetermined. Trimming pared 3 bases from V and 5 bases from J, leaving 8 bases between. CDR1 and CDR2 from the germline V gene are MNHEY and SMNVEV (reference sequence). This CDR3 has 13 residues. The CDR3 DNA reads as TGTGCCAGCAGTTTCGGCAGGAACAATGAGCAGTTCTTC. This encodes CASSFGRNNEQFF.

This sequence joins TRBV25-1 and TRBJ1-1; no definite D call. CDR1 MGHDK and CDR2 SYGVNS come from the germline V gene. The CDR3 contains 13 residues. V dropped 8 bases and J dropped 0 bases, with 10 bases sitting between them. The CDR3 loop reads CASRHRMNTEAFF. In nucleotides, the CDR3 is TGTGCCAGCCGACATCGGATGAACACTGAAGCTTTCTTT.